The 10 T cell receptor beta chains below were found in one sample sequenced in a study of T-cell memory formation after mild COVID-19 (dated by TCRdb to the early 2020s). Preparation of the library involved 5' RACE. Sequencing relied on an Illumina NovaSeq 6000. TCRdb trimmed the raw reads at Q25, called clones with MiXCR and kept productive beta chains. For every CDR3 protein sequence, its rows merge into one entry that carries the most common genes and DNA. The sample table shows some 300,000 distinct CDR3 sequences, and under 25% are seen once. Around a fifth of the sample comes from the top ten. What was sequenced was PBMCs or a T cell subset sorted from them (not recorded which). These receptors came from a man aged 18-30 years who had mild COVID-19 (a few samples of this study predate the infection). The sample titles of this study are shuffled in the database, so cell type and time point are left out; the donor was told from shared clones.

This chain connects TRBV10-3 to TRBJ2-1, with D perhaps assigned TRBD1 or TRBD2 (5 bases each). V lost 10 bases, J lost 7 bases, and 17 bases lay in between. From germline, CDR1 is ENHRY and CDR2 SYGVKD. The CDR3 has 13 residues. CDR3 in amino acids: CATGSSEGNEQFF. The CDR3 DNA reads TGTGCCACGGGGAGTTCCGAGGGGAATGAGCAGTTCTTC.

This clonotype was counted only a few times. V gene TRBV4-1 combines with J gene TRBJ1-2, with a weak D call TRBD1 (6 bases). The germline V and J ends were trimmed by 0 bases and 8 bases, with 13 bases remaining between them. Germline values: CDR1 MGHRA, CDR2 YSYEKL. The CDR3 spans 14 residues. DNA for the CDR3: TGCGCCAGCAGCCAAGATCCGGGGGCGATCGGCTACACCTTC. Residues: CASSQDPGAIGYTF.

This clonotype was counted a few times. The V call is TRBV7-8, the J call TRBJ2-5; tentative D call: TRBD2 (6 bases). The CDR3 consists of 13 residues. V was cut by 3 bases and J by 5 bases, with 10 bases left in between. Germline V lookup: CDR1 SGHVS, CDR2 FQNEAQ. CDR3 sequence reads: CASSFGGSETQYF. The CDR3 DNA reads as TGTGCCAGCAGCTTTGGGGGGTCCGAGACCCAGTACTTC.

This clonotype was seen more than once but under ten times. The V gene is TRBV4-2, the J gene TRBJ1-2, with D unclear. Germline loops: CDR1 LGHNA, CDR2 YNFKEQ. CDR3 length: 16 residues. The V gene lost 4 bases and the J gene lost 7 bases, with 22 bases spanning the gap. The CDR3 DNA reads as TGTGCCAGCAGCCCAAAGCACCAGTTGTTGGTAGGTGGCTACACCTTC. This codes for CASSPKHQLLVGGYTF.

In its sample, this clonotype was seen a few times. The rearrangement links TRBV11-3 to TRBJ1-6; D uncertain. V was clipped by 4 bases and J by 10 bases, with 11 bases between them. The CDR3 totals 13 residues. Germline V lookup: CDR1 SGHNT, CDR2 YENEEA. CDR3 sequence: CASSSGAGSPLHF. The CDR3 nucleotides are TGTGCCAGCAGCTCCGGAGCCGGATCACCCCTCCACTTT.

J is TRBJ1-1 and V is TRBV29-1; TRBD1 agrees at 8 bases. V lost 3 bases, J lost 5 bases, and 8 bases stayed unmatched. There are 14 residues in the CDR3. Per germline, CDR1 SQVTM and CDR2 ANQGSEA. CDR3 sequence (DNA): TGCAGCGTTGAGTCGACAGGGGCGAGGACTGAAGCTTTCTTT. This encodes CSVESTGARTEAFF.

V is TRBV10-3 and J is TRBJ2-7, with D perhaps matching TRBD2 (5 bases). There are 15 residues in the CDR3. Germline CDR1 ENHRY, CDR2 SYGVKD. V was clipped by 3 bases and J by 3 bases, with 15 bases between them. This CDR3 reads CAISEALGLNYEQYF. DNA of the CDR3: TGTGCCATCAGTGAAGCCCTCGGACTGAACTACGAGCAGTACTTC.

The rearrangement joins TRBV12-3 or TRBV12-4 to TRBJ1-5; 7 bases fit TRBD1. CDR3 length equals 13 residues. The junction had 6 bases not matched to a gene; V was cut back by 6 bases and J by 7 bases. The CDR3 sequence: CASRTGLGQPQHF. As DNA, the CDR3 is TGTGCCAGCAGGACAGGGCTGGGCCAGCCCCAGCATTTT.

This rearrangement joins TRBV12-5 to TRBJ2-3, with D unclear. Germline V gene lookup returns CDR1 LGHNT and CDR2 FRNRAP. The CDR3 consists of 16 residues. V was cut by 0 bases and J by 0 bases, with 10 bases left in between. CDR3 bases: TGTGCTAGTGGTTTGGTCGTGAGCACTAGCACAGATACGCAGTATTTT. Translated, it gives CASGLVVSTSTDTQYF.

In its sample, this clonotype was seen once. The chain joins TRBV25-1 to TRBJ1-2; TRBD1 matches at 9 bases. V was pared by 1 base and J by 8 bases, with 11 bases of the junction left unmatched. CDR1 and CDR2 (germline): MGHDK, SYGVNS. CDR3 length equals 16 residues. CDR3 nucleotides: TGTGCCAGCAGTGAATTCGACTCCGGGACAGGGTGGGGCTACACCTTC. Its translation: CASSEFDSGTGWGYTF.